Below, 10 T cell receptor beta chains from the same sample are listed, as sequenced in a study of shared clonotypes between healthy human individuals. Only in-frame clones appear in the TCRdb table, and some are missing; sequencing was by immunoSEQ multiplex PCR. Among about 2.4 million clones listed, around nine tenths were seen once. The source material was naive CD4+ T cells sorted from blood. The subset here: CD45RA+ positively selected. The source is a man between 18 and 35 years old in good health.

This clone was found once. The gene calls are TRBV18 and TRBJ2-2, with D perhaps TRBD1 (6 bases). This CDR3 is 16 amino acids long. V was trimmed by 6 bases and J by 0 bases, leaving 14 bases between them. CDR1 and CDR2 (germline): KGHSH, LQKENI. The DNA of the CDR3 is TGTGCCAGCTCGGCTTGGGACACCGCGAACACCGGGGAGCTGTTTTTT. It encodes CASSAWDTANTGELFF.

V gene TRBV7-3 combines with J gene TRBJ2-1, with 7 bases identical to TRBD2. The CDR3 spans 15 residues. From germline, CDR1 is SGHTA and CDR2 FQGTGA. Trimming at V came to 1 base and at J to 3 bases, leaving 3 bases not matched to a gene. The CDR3 loop reads CASSLNGGFYNEQFF. The CDR3 region has the DNA TGTGCCAGCAGCTTAAACGGGGGGTTCTACAATGAGCAGTTCTTC.

On this clone itself: One end of the junction fails to match germline, which may point to a read error. The rearrangement links TRBV5-6 to TRBJ2-7; no clear D. This CDR3 is 15 amino acids long. The germline CDR1 and CDR2 sequences are SGHDT and YYEEEE. The CDR3 here is CASGLWHKASYEQYF. The CDR3 nucleotides read TGTGCCAGCGGCTTGTGGCACAAAGCCTCCTACGAGCAGTACTTC.

The chain joins TRBV19 to TRBJ2-3, with 10 bases matching TRBD2. V gave up 3 bases and J gave up 11 bases; unmatched junction bases: 8. Germline CDR1 and CDR2: LNHDA and SQIVND (reference sequence). The CDR3 consists of 14 residues. The DNA for the CDR3 is TGTGCCAGTAGTATTAGTAGCGGGAGGACTGAGCAGTATTTT. It codes for CASSISSGRTEQYF.

The V call is TRBV6-1, the J call TRBJ2-7; D possibly corresponds to TRBD2 (6 bases). Deletions cut 4 bases from V and 0 bases from J, with 10 bases between. Germline V gives CDR1 MNHNS, CDR2 SASEGT. The CDR3 consists of 14 residues. As DNA, the CDR3 is TGTGCCAGCAGTGCAGGGAGGAGCTCCTACGAGCAGTACTTC. Translating gives CASSAGRSSYEQYF.

The chain links TRBV19 to TRBJ1-2; D is undetermined. V dropped 3 bases and J dropped 3 bases, with 17 bases sitting between them. Germline V gene data show CDR1 as LNHDA and CDR2 as SQIVND (reference sequence). The CDR3 is 16 amino acids. CDR3 bases: TGTGCCAGTAGTATTGGAGGGCAGGCATACTACTATGGCTACACCTTC. Its protein is CASSIGGQAYYYGYTF.

This rearrangement joins TRBV28 to TRBJ1-3, with D hard to call. V gave up 5 bases and J gave up 2 bases, with 13 bases separating them. There are 15 residues in the CDR3. From germline, CDR1 is MDHEN and CDR2 SYDVKM. The CDR3 nucleotides are TGTGCCAGCAGTAAACCGGGCCCTACTGGAAACACCATATATTTT. Translating it yields CASSKPGPTGNTIYF.

The CDR3 DNA reads as TGTGCCAGCAGCCCAGGGGACAGGGACCATCAGCCCCAGCATTTT. This encodes CASSPGDRDHQPQHF. This chain links TRBV7-9 with TRBJ1-5; 9 positions agree with TRBD1. The germline gives CDR1 SEHNR, CDR2 FQNEAQ (reference sequence). V shed 5 bases and J 5 bases; nucleotides not matched to a gene: 7. This CDR3 region has 15 residues. The full variable domain, in which reference TRBV7-9 and TRBJ1-5 provide the parts outside the CDR3, is DTGVSQNPRHKITKRGQNVTFRCDPISEHNRLYWYRQTLGQGPEFLTYFQNEAQLEKSRLLSDRFSAERPKGSFSTLEIQRTEQGDSAMYLCASSPGDRDHQPQHFGDGTRLSIL.

The rearrangement joins TRBV19 to TRBJ1-6; 7 nucleotides agree with TRBD1. The V and J ends lost 5 bases and 7 bases, in that order; junction bases with no gene match: 11. The length of the CDR3 is 16 residues. Germline V lookup: CDR1 LNHDA, CDR2 SQIVND (reference sequence). This CDR3 reads CASSPSQGRNNSPLHF. CDR3 nucleotide sequence: TGTGCCAGTAGTCCGTCACAGGGGAGGAACAATTCACCCCTCCACTTT.

CDR3 sequence: CASSSGTADYEQYF. CDR3 DNA: TGTGCCAGCAGTTCGGGGACAGCCGACTACGAGCAGTACTTC. This chain uses TRBV6-5 with TRBJ2-7, with 7 bases lining up with TRBD1. V lost 4 bases and J lost 3; bases outside the gene matches: 6. Germline V gene data show CDR1 as MNHEY and CDR2 as SVGAGI. The CDR3 has 14 residues.